Below are 27 T cell receptor beta chains sequenced from a single sample in a study of CD4 T cells in relation to SARS-CoV-2 and coronaviruses. Clones were sequenced by immunoSEQ multiplex PCR, and TCRdb holds only the in-frame ones, with some missing. Among about 39,000 clones listed, roughly 80% were seen once. These TCRs' antigens remain unknown. Sequenced material: naive CD4+ T cells from PBMCs, cultured in vitro. Subset here: naive CD4+ T cells isolated by negative enrichment. These receptors were obtained from an adult with COVID-19.

This clone was recorded once. The chain links TRBV29-1 to TRBJ2-3; D is undetermined. V was pared by 4 bases and J by 2 bases, with 10 bases between. Germline V gene lookup returns CDR1 SQVTM and CDR2 ANQGSEA. The CDR3 runs to 13 residues. The CDR3 spells CSVGGRLTDTQYF. In DNA form, the CDR3 reads TGCAGCGTTGGGGGAAGACTCACAGATACGCAGTATTTT.

CDR3 in amino acids: CASSENYFPSGSEQETQYF. The CDR3 nucleotides read TGTGCCAGCAGTGAAAACTATTTCCCTAGCGGGAGTGAGCAAGAGACCCAGTACTTC. This chain connects TRBV2 to TRBJ2-5, with 10 bases aligning to TRBD2. Trimming removed 2 bases from V and 2 bases from J; junction bases left unmatched: 14. In germline, CDR1 is SNHLY, CDR2 FYNNEI. The CDR3 covers 19 residues.

This clone has a handful of counts. The CDR3 DNA reads as TGTGCCAGCAGCCCGACTAGCGGCCAAGAGACCCAGTACTTC. Translating gives CASSPTSGQETQYF. The rearrangement joins TRBV3-1 (or the pseudogene TRBV3-2) to TRBJ2-5; 9 nucleotides line up with TRBD2. Looked up from germline, CDR1 is LGHDT and CDR2 is YNNKEL (reference sequence). The CDR3 has 14 amino acids. V was pared by 4 bases and J by 1 base, with 1 base of the junction left unmatched.

This rearrangement joins TRBV6-5 to TRBJ2-7, with 8 bases matching TRBD2. V was clipped by 4 bases and J by 4 bases; unmatched bases: 3. The CDR3 is 13 residues long. Germline CDR1 is MNHEY and CDR2 is SVGAGI. The DNA for the CDR3 is TGTGCCAGCAGTTGGGCTAGCGGGTACGAGCAGTACTTC. Translated, it gives CASSWASGYEQYF.

J is TRBJ2-1 and V is TRBV18; 8 bases map to TRBD1. V trimming: 0 bases; J trimming: 12 bases; junction bases outside the gene matches: 13. CDR1 KGHSH and CDR2 LQKENI come from the germline V gene. The length of the CDR3 is 16 residues. CDR3 nucleotides: TGTGCCAGCTCACCACCCGGGACAGGAATTGGAGCCACGCAGTTCTTC. Translated: CASSPPGTGIGATQFF.

CDR3 protein: CASSIQRTTEAFF. The CDR3 coding sequence is TGTGCCAGCAGTATCCAGAGAACAACTGAAGCTTTCTTT. The genes are TRBV2 and TRBJ1-1, with D unresolved. V lost 5 bases to trimming and J lost 5 bases, with 12 bases between them. The CDR3 length is 13 residues. Germline V lookup: CDR1 SNHLY, CDR2 FYNNEI.

This chain links TRBV5-6 with TRBJ2-1; TRBD2 matches at 9 bases. The CDR3 spans 17 residues. Losses at the gene ends were 0 bases for V and 4 bases for J; bases not matched to a gene: 8. CDR1 is SGHDT, CDR2 YYEEEE, per germline. The CDR3 loop is CASSLAYVAGEYNEQFF. In DNA form, the CDR3 reads TGTGCCAGCAGCTTGGCATACGTAGCGGGAGAATACAATGAGCAGTTCTTC.

The V gene is TRBV7-2, the J gene TRBJ1-6; D remains ambiguous. The CDR3 contains 12 residues. Germline loops: CDR1 SGHTA, CDR2 FQGNSA. With 0 bases removed from V and 14 bases from J, the gap between germline ends came to 8 bases. CDR3 nucleotide sequence: TGTGCCAGCAGCTTAGCTCGGTACACCCTCCACTTT. Translated: CASSLARYTLHF. Based on the CDR3 plus reference TRBV7-2 and TRBJ1-6, the full variable domain is GAGVSQSPSNKVTEKGKDVELRCDPISGHTALYWYRQSLGQGLEFLIYFQGNSAPDKSGLPSDRFSAERTGGSVSTLTIQRTQQEDSAVYLCASSLARYTLHFGNGTRLTVT.

The chain has TRBV27 and TRBJ1-4, with D possibly being TRBD1 (6 bases). CDR3 length: 13 residues. V lost 6 bases, J lost 8 bases, and 13 bases lay in between. Germline loops: CDR1 MNHEY, CDR2 SMNVEV (reference sequence). This chain's CDR3 is CASSYRVAEKLFF. Written as DNA, the CDR3 is TGTGCCAGCAGCTACAGGGTTGCGGAAAAACTGTTTTTT.

The rearrangement links TRBV27 to TRBJ2-7, with 9 bases identical to TRBD2. The CDR3 runs 15 residues. The germline V gene has CDR1 MNHEY and CDR2 SMNVEV (reference sequence). V gave up 5 bases and J gave up 2 bases; unmatched junction bases: 7. For the CDR3, the DNA is TGTGCCAGCAGTGGCGCCTCTAGCGGGGCCTACGAGCAGTACTTC. Its translation: CASSGASSGAYEQYF.

The gene calls are TRBV5-4 and TRBJ2-1; 8 nucleotides agree with TRBD2. Germline-derived CDR1 and CDR2 are SGHNT and YYREEE (reference sequence). V dropped 3 bases and J dropped 13; count of bases not matched to a gene: 9. This CDR3 has 13 amino acids. CDR3 bases: TGTGCCAGCAGCTCTGAGTCGGGAGGGCAACAGTTCTTC. It codes for CASSSESGGQQFF.

V and J are TRBV27 and TRBJ1-3; 9 bases align to TRBD1. The CDR3 extends over 15 amino acids. With 6 bases clipped from V and 2 bases from J, the junction kept 5 bases outside the gene matches. The germline gives CDR1 MNHEY, CDR2 SMNVEV (reference sequence). CDR3 region: CASSIQGAPGNTIYF. CDR3 in DNA: TGTGCCAGCAGCATACAGGGGGCTCCTGGAAACACCATATATTTT.

The chain uses TRBV11-1 and TRBJ2-3, with 10 bases matching TRBD2. Germline V gene sequence: CDR1 SGHAT, CDR2 FQDESV (reference sequence). Trimming removed 3 bases from V and 0 bases from J; junction bases left unmatched: 3. This CDR3 comprises 16 residues. CDR3 sequence: CASSFMGLASTDTQYF. The CDR3 nucleotides read TGTGCCAGCAGCTTTATGGGACTAGCGAGCACAGATACGCAGTATTTT.

The table lists this clone with a few counts. V gene TRBV7-9 combines with J gene TRBJ1-4; possible D gene TRBD1, 5 bases. V lost 1 base and J 7 bases, leaving 10 bases between the germline ends. This CDR3 spans 14 amino acids. Germline-derived CDR1 and CDR2 are SEHNR and FQNEAQ (reference sequence). The CDR3 DNA sequence: TGTGCCAGCAGCTTAGAAGGGGTGGGTGAAAAACTGTTTTTT. Translated, it gives CASSLEGVGEKLFF. Full variable domain (remainder filled in from reference TRBV7-9 and TRBJ1-4): DTGVSQNPRHKITKRGQNVTFRCDPISEHNRLYWYRQTLGQGPEFLTYFQNEAQLEKSRLLSDRFSAERPKGSFSTLEIQRTEQGDSAMYLCASSLEGVGEKLFFGSGTQLSVL.

This clone came up a few times. V is TRBV19 and J is TRBJ2-6; tentatively, D is TRBD1 (6 bases). V lost 3 bases to trimming and J lost 2 bases, with 14 bases between them. This CDR3 is 17 amino acids long. Germline loops: CDR1 LNHDA, CDR2 SQIVND (reference sequence). The CDR3 DNA reads as TGTGCCAGTAGTATTGCGCGTGAGGGGGCTGGGGCCAACGTCCTGACTTTC. Protein: CASSIAREGAGANVLTF.

The gene calls are TRBV2 and TRBJ2-7, with D perhaps matching TRBD2 (5 bases). Trimming removed 8 bases from V and 3 bases from J, with 11 bases in between. This CDR3 is 12 amino acids long. Germline V lookup: CDR1 SNHLY, CDR2 FYNNEI. The CDR3 coding sequence is TGTGCCAGCTCCACTGGAGGCTACGAGCAGTACTTC. Its translation: CASSTGGYEQYF.

The table lists this clone with a count of one. J is TRBJ1-2 and V is TRBV5-1, with 9 bases identical to TRBD1. The germline CDR1 and CDR2 sequences are SGHRS and YFSETQ. V lost 6 bases, J lost 8 bases, and 17 bases stayed unmatched. The CDR3 consists of 16 residues. CDR3 amino acids: CASTPDRGSPYRGYTF. CDR3 coding DNA: TGCGCCAGCACCCCGGACAGGGGAAGCCCTTATCGGGGCTACACCTTC.

The chain couples TRBV3-1 (or the pseudogene TRBV3-2) to TRBJ2-7; D may be TRBD1 (6 bases). The ends were cut back, 0 bases at V and 5 bases at J, with 8 bases in the middle. From germline, CDR1 is LGHDT and CDR2 YNNKEL (reference sequence). The CDR3 sequence is 13 residues long. DNA for the CDR3: TGTGCCAGCAGCCAAGACAGGGGCCACGAGCAGTACTTC. Its translation: CASSQDRGHEQYF.

The chain combines TRBV28 with TRBJ1-4; D not resolved. Germline V lookup: CDR1 MDHEN, CDR2 SYDVKM. This CDR3 spans 16 amino acids. V was shortened by 2 bases and J by 2 bases, with 12 bases between the two germline ends. For the CDR3, the DNA is TGTGCCAGCAGTTTACTCCGGGTTCTCACTAATGAAAAACTGTTTTTT. Amino acid sequence: CASSLLRVLTNEKLFF.

The J gene is TRBJ2-7, the V gene TRBV9, with D maybe TRBD2 (6 bases). Germline assignment: CDR1 SGDLS and CDR2 YYNGEE. This CDR3 spans 20 amino acids. V gave up 0 bases and J gave up 5 bases, with 30 bases separating them. CDR3 in amino acids: CASSVGMGTFGHQDIHEQYF. The CDR3 DNA reads as TGTGCCAGCAGCGTAGGTATGGGGACTTTCGGCCACCAAGACATACACGAGCAGTACTTC. The entire variable domain, with the rest obtained from reference TRBV9 and TRBJ2-7, is as follows: DSGVTQTPKHLITATGQRVTLRCSPRSGDLSVYWYQQSLDQGLQFLIQYYNGEERAKGNILERFSAQQFPDLHSELNLSSLELGDSALYFCASSVGMGTFGHQDIHEQYFGPGTRLTVT.

The chain combines TRBV18 with TRBJ2-1; D is uncertain. Trimming removed 3 bases at V and 0 bases at J, with 12 bases between. CDR3 size: 16 residues. CDR1 and CDR2 from the germline V gene are KGHSH and LQKENI. In DNA, the CDR3 is TGTGCCAGCTCACCCTCGACCCGGAGCTCCTACAATGAGCAGTTCTTC. Translated: CASSPSTRSSYNEQFF.

The chain uses TRBV14 and TRBJ1-1; D ambiguous. CDR1 SGHDN and CDR2 FVKESK come from the germline V gene. V was shortened by 1 base and J by 0 bases, with 12 bases between the two germline ends. The CDR3 sequence is 16 residues long. CDR3 DNA: TGTGCCAGCAGCCAAGGGAGATTATGGGTGAACACTGAAGCTTTCTTT. Its translation is CASSQGRLWVNTEAFF.

The CDR3 spells CASSPTRRAGQETQYF. The CDR3 DNA reads TGTGCCAGCAGCCCAACCCGCCGAGCGGGACAAGAGACCCAGTACTTC. The chain couples TRBV7-9 to TRBJ2-5; 7 bases line up with TRBD2. V gave up 5 bases and J gave up 2 bases; unmatched junction bases: 11. Germline V gene data show CDR1 as SEHNR and CDR2 as FQNEAQ (reference sequence). The CDR3 length is 16 residues. The complete variable domain, with remaining parts taken from reference TRBV7-9 and TRBJ2-5, reads DTGVSQNPRHKITKRGQNVTFRCDPISEHNRLYWYRQTLGQGPEFLTYFQNEAQLEKSRLLSDRFSAERPKGSFSTLEIQRTEQGDSAMYLCASSPTRRAGQETQYFGPGTRLLVL.

Only one count was recorded for this clone. The chain is built from TRBV27 and TRBJ2-5; no definite D call. The CDR3 loop spans 19 amino acids. V lost 5 bases and J 0 bases, leaving 25 bases between the germline ends. Germline lookup yields CDR1 MNHEY and CDR2 SMNVEV (reference sequence). The CDR3 spells CASSARRVRATRHQETQYF. CDR3 DNA sequence: TGTGCCAGCAGTGCCCGACGGGTTCGGGCTACCAGGCACCAAGAGACCCAGTACTTC.

This clone was counted a few times. CDR3 nucleotide sequence: TGTGCCAGCAGCTTTCCTGACGCCCGGGGAGGCTACACCTTC. The encoded protein is CASSFPDARGGYTF. V usage is TRBV5-5 and J usage is TRBJ1-2; no reliable D call. Germline V lookup: CDR1 SGHKS, CDR2 YYEKEE (reference sequence). V lost 2 bases to trimming and J lost 8 bases, with 16 bases between them. This CDR3 is built from 14 residues.

The rearrangement uses TRBV28 and TRBJ2-7, with a possible D match to TRBD2 (6 bases). The CDR3 contains 13 residues. Germline loops: CDR1 MDHEN, CDR2 SYDVKM. Deletions cut 7 bases from V and 2 bases from J, with 12 bases between. CDR3 sequence (DNA): TGTGCCAGCATCAGCACTAGCACCTACGAGCAGTACTTC. Its translation: CASISTSTYEQYF. The full variable domain, completed using reference TRBV28 and TRBJ2-7, is DVKVTQSSRYLVKRTGEKVFLECVQDMDHENMFWYRQDPGLGLRLIYFSYDVKMKEKGDIPEGYSVSREKKERFSLILESASTNQTSMYLCASISTSTYEQYFGPGTRLTVT.

The V call is TRBV28, the J call TRBJ2-2; no clear D. CDR3 length: 16 amino acids. Per the germline V gene, CDR1 is MDHEN and CDR2 is SYDVKM. V was clipped by 1 base and J by 4 bases, with 13 bases between them. CDR3 protein: CASSLYPALGTGELFF. CDR3 DNA sequence: TGTGCCAGCAGTTTATATCCAGCGCTAGGCACCGGGGAGCTGTTTTTT.